This T cell receptor (beta chain) was retrieved from a study of shared clonotypes between healthy human individuals (dated by TCRdb to 2018 to 2020). Looking at the study overall: The cohort comprised a couple of women and a few men aged 18 to 49 years. Between about 0.8 and 8.9 billion PBMCs per donor were obtained by leukapheresis. Libraries were prepared and TCR repertoires were sequenced by different laboratories using diverse techniques, in order to increase sequencing depth and limit assay-specific biases. To estimate repertoire size and how much clonotypes are shared between individuals, the study performed deep sequencing of blood TCR repertoires from about five healthy adults.

General study outcomes and caveats: Based on pairwise subsampling, the degree of clonotype sharing among donors was expected to be affected by sequencing depth. The genetic and exposure-history diversity represented was limited by the small number of donors. Sampling was limited to blood, and TCR repertoires in tissue likely differ from TCR repertoires in blood.

Healthy HIV-negative adults with no recently reported acute infections or vaccinations were included as donors. Only Caucasian adults living in Nashville, Tennessee, USA were represented among the donors. In the unsorted samples, around 81 million PBMCs were counted, and genomic DNA was extracted using the QIAamp DNA Blood Mini kit. Blood was obtained by leukapheresis, after which PBMCs were separated by Ficoll-Histopaque density gradient centrifugation and cryopreserved in liquid nitrogen vapor phase. This clone was detected once. Its specific antigen is unknown. Qualities for individual bases were not recorded, and no much larger clone is one base off. TCR CDR3 regions were amplified from genomic DNA by multiplex PCR using the deep immunoSEQ assay. For each cell subset, the extracted genomic DNA was distributed evenly across all wells of several immunoSEQ 96-well plates, and each plate served as one replicate. Each replicate PCR for unsorted PBMC received approximately 300 ng genomic DNA, equal to tens of thousands of T cell genomes. Genomic DNA from unsorted PBMC was sequenced over ten immunoSEQ deep assay plates. Purified libraries were measured with a Qubit 3.0 fluorometer, size-checked on a Bioanalyzer 2100, and measured again with the KAPA Library Quantification kit. Every immunoSEQ 96-well plate was sequenced on a separate single-read 150-cycle Illumina NextSeq 550 flow cell. Turning to the authors' computational methods: Because the immunoSEQ output held only junctional sequences and lacked quality scores, the filtering could not match the filtering applied to full-length reads. Sequences were annotated with PyIR, a Python wrapper for IgBLAST v1.9, using IMGT germline references to assign V/J genes and CDR3. Any read was removed if the V/J assignment was weak (E-value above 1e-6), the CDR3 was missing, or the read contained stop codons, out-of-frame junctions, or ambiguous translated residues. V3J clonotypes were defined by identical inferred V gene, J gene, and CDR3 amino acid sequence. Percentage overlap between repertoires was computed as shared unique clonotypes divided by the size of the smaller repertoire. Three approaches were used to assess repertoire richness: RTK rarefaction, the Chao1 estimator, and Recon v2.1 estimates of unobserved clonotypes. Not all clones reach the TCRdb copy of this immuneACCESS table, which keeps in-frame sequences only. Checked studies attribute under half of the gap to unresolved V genes and leave the rest unexplained. Clonal size and the V and J genes are those of that table, whereas D and trimming came from the DNA. The sample includes about half a million clones, with approximately 81% observed a single time. Roughly 13% of the sample lies in the top ten.

Via the germline V gene, CDR1 is LGHNA and CDR2 YSLEER. The CDR3 starts with the cysteine, ends with the phenylalanine, and has 12 residues. The only DNA kept is the CDR3, 36 bases in frame from the first base. V sheds 5 bases and J sheds 8 bases, leaving 12 bases between their ends. The source of this sequence is a woman aged 40-49 years in good health. Some clones in this sample may be carry-over from other donors' samples. The material sequenced was PBMCs. The chain is made from TRBV4-3 and TRBJ1-2, and possibly TRBD1, on 6 matching bases. The sequenced DNA is TGCGCCAGCAGCAGCAACAGGGTAGGCTACACCTTC. This encodes CASSSNRVGYTF.